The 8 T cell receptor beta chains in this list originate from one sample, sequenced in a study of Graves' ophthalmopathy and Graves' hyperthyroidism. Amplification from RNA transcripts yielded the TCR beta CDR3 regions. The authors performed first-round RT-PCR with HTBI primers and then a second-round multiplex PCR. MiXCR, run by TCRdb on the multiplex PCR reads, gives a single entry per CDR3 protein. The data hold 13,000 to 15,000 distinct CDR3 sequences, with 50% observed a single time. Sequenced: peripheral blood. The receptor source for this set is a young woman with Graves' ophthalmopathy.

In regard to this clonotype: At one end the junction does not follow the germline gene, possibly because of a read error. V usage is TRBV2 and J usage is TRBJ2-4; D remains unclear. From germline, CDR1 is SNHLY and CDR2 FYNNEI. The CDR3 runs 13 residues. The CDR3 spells CASTSEAINIQYF. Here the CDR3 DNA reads TGTGCCAGCACAAGCGAAGCCATAAACATCCAGTACTTC.

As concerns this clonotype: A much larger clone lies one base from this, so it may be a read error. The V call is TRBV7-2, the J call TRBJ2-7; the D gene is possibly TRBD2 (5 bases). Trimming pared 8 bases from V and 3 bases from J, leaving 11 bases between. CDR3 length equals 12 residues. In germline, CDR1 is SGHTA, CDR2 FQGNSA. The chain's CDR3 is CASGGLNYEQYF. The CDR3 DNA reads TGTGCCAGCGGAGGACTTAACTACGAGCAGTACTTC. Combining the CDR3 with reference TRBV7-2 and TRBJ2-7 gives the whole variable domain GAGVSQSPSNKVTEKGKDVELRCDPISGHTALYWYRQSLGQGLEFLIYFQGNSAPDKSGLPSDRFSAERTGGSVSTLTIQRTQQEDSAVYLCASGGLNYEQYFGPGTRLTVT.

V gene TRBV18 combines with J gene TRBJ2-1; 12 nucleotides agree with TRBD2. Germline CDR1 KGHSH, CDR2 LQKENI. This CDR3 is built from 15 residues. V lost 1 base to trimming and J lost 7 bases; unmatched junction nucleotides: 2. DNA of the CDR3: TGTGCCAGCTCACCACAGACTAGCGGGAGTAATGAGCAGTTCTTC. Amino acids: CASSPQTSGSNEQFF. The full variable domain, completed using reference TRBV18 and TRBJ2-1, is NAGVMQNPRHLVRRRGQEARLRCSPMKGHSHVYWYRQLPEEGLKFMVYLQKENIIDESGMPKERFSAEFPKEGPSILRIQQVVRGDSAAYFCASSPQTSGSNEQFFGPGTRLTVL.

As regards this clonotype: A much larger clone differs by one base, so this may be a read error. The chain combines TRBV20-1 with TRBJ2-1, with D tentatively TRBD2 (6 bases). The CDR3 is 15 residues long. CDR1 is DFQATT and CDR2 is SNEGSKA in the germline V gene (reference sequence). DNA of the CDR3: TGCAGTGCTAGAGATCTGCGACTAGACTACAATGAGCAGTGCTTC. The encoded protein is CSARDLRLDYNEQCF.

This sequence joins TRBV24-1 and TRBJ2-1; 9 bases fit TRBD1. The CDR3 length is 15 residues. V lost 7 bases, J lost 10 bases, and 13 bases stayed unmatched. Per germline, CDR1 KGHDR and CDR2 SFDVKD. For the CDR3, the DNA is TGTGCCACCAGCACAGGGGGCTATTTGGGAAACGAGCAGTTCTTC. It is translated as CATSTGGYLGNEQFF.

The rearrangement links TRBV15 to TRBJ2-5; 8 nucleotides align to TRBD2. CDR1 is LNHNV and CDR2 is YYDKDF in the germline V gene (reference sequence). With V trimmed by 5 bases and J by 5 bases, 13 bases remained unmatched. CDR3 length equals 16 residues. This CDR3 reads CATSPFREGPRETQYF. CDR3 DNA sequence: TGTGCCACCAGCCCCTTTCGGGAGGGCCCTCGGGAGACCCAGTACTTC.

The DNA of the CDR3 is TGCAGTGCAAGCCGGGACGCCTTCTCCTACGAGCAGTACTTC. Amino acids: CSASRDAFSYEQYF. The V gene is TRBV20-1, the J gene TRBJ2-7, with D perhaps assigned TRBD1 or TRBD2 (5 bases each). CDR3 length equals 14 residues. Germline V gives CDR1 DFQATT, CDR2 SNEGSKA (reference sequence). Trimming stripped 6 bases from V and 0 bases from J, with 15 bases between.

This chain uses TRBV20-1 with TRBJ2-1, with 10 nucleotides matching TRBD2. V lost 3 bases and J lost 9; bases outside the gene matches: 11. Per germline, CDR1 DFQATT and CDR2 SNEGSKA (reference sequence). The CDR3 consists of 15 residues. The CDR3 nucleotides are TGCAGTGCTAGCAGTACTAGCGGGATGAGCGTTGAGCAGTTCTTC. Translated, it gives CSASSTSGMSVEQFF.